This T cell receptor beta chain was sequenced for a study of T cells in tuberculosis listed by TCRdb under 2018. In the study overall: In the study, CD1B tetramers and high-throughput TCR immunosequencing were combined to characterize T cells specific for the mycobacterial lipid antigen glucose monomycolate (GMM). Broad study findings and their caveats: T cells that bind the CD1B-GMM tetramer with low affinity may have been missed by the stringent sort gate.

Because TCR-alpha and TCR-beta chains were sequenced unpaired, no chain pairing information was available. The immunoSEQ multiplex PCR assay was used to generate TCR libraries, with TCR-beta and/or TCR-alpha/delta assays applied to each sample. The Illumina high-throughput platform was used to sequence the amplified TCR libraries. Per the original workflow: Clustering and dimensionality reduction were performed using pairwise TCRdist distances among GMM-specific receptors from ex vivo sorted or in vitro expanded T cells. Sequence motifs, defined by gene usage and CDR3 content, were tested for enrichment in tetramer-positive compared with tetramer-negative populations. The clones in this table, taken by TCRdb from immuneACCESS, are in-frame only. Not every clone is retained; where verified, under half of the shortfall comes from an unresolved V gene, and the cause of the rest is unknown. From that table come the V and J calls and clone size; the DNA was used to work out D and trimming. Recorded for this sample are 60,000 or so clones; 81% of them occurred a single time. The ten largest clones represent roughly 13% of the sample.

PBMC were thawed, rested overnight, stained with GMM-loaded CD1B tetramer, a Live/Dead dye and anti-CD3, and then sorted on a FACS Aria II. C32 glucose monomycolate purified from Rhodococcus equi was loaded onto CD1B tetramers. Before cryopreservation, the PBMC used for tetramer sorting had been depleted of CD14-expressing monocytes for a separate study. From each donor, some 100,000 tetramer-negative cells were sorted and were analyzed alongside the tetramer-positive cells. GMM-loaded CD1B tetramers were used to sort antigen-specific T cells from four healthy South African adults. About this clone itself: Nothing much larger sits one base from this clone, and base qualities are not available.

Trimming accounts for 8 bases at V and 8 bases at J, while the number of junction bases matched to no gene is 13. The CDR3 contains 15 residues, cysteine and phenylalanine counted. The entry retains the CDR3 DNA only, 45 bases that are in frame from base 1. The material sequenced was CD1b-GMM tetramer-negative cells sorted from PBMCs. According to the study, the label for this sample's cell subset or site signals: T cells not binding CD1B-GMM tetramer, sorted from same donor. The sequence derives from an adult woman with latent tuberculosis. The chain is made from TRBV23-1 and TRBJ1-4, with 8 junctional bases fitting TRBD1. TRBV23-1 is labeled an ORF, and its function is uncertain. The CDR3 region reads CASPRGETGDEKLFF. The nucleotides read TGCGCCAGCCCTCGGGGCGAGACAGGGGACGAAAAACTGTTTTTT.